Following are 29 T cell receptor beta chains from one sample sequenced in a study of T cells after yellow fever vaccination. TCRdb ran MiXCR on the 5' RACE reads and lists one entry per CDR3 protein. The sample consists of 300,000 to 400,000 distinct CDR3 sequences, 6.2% of them appearing once. The sequenced sample was PBMCs, obtained 5 days after the yellow fever booster vaccination. These TCRs come from a man aged 30 to 45 who received the YFV17D yellow fever vaccine.

This rearrangement joins TRBV6-5 to TRBJ2-7, with unresolved D. Trimming shortened V by 1 base and J by 1 base, and 8 bases separated the two germline ends. Per the germline V gene, CDR1 is MNHEY and CDR2 is SVGAGI. This CDR3 spans 14 amino acids. CDR3 coding DNA: TGTGCCAGCAGTTACTACGACGGTTCCTACGAGCAGTACTTC. It codes for CASSYYDGSYEQYF.

The sample holds a few counts of this clonotype. The rearrangement joins TRBV20-1 to TRBJ2-2; D might be TRBD1 (6 bases). V was cut by 6 bases and J by 6 bases, with 14 bases left in between. This CDR3 spans 13 amino acids. CDR1 and CDR2 (germline): DFQATT, SNEGSKA (reference sequence). The DNA of the CDR3 is TGCAGTGCCTGGGACACTGGGGCCGGGGAGCTGTTTTTT. This translates into CSAWDTGAGELFF.

V usage is TRBV3-1 and J usage is TRBJ2-2, with 11 bases identical to TRBD2. The CDR3 is 15 amino acids. V was clipped by 6 bases and J by 5 bases; unmatched bases: 5. Germline CDR1 and CDR2: LGHDT and YNNKEL (reference sequence). As DNA, the CDR3 is TGTGCCAGCAGAATCACTAGCGGGAGAACCGGGGAGCTGTTTTTT. Its protein is CASRITSGRTGELFF.

This clonotype was detected ten times or more. The V and J genes are TRBV7-2 and TRBJ2-6; D is uncertain. The CDR3 loop spans 15 amino acids. Germline V CDR1 and CDR2: SGHTA, FQGNSA. Trimming removed 5 bases at V and 0 bases at J, with 8 bases between. CDR3 loop: CASSLQISGANVLTF. CDR3 DNA: TGTGCCAGCAGCCTTCAGATCTCTGGGGCCAACGTCCTGACTTTC.

There are many counts of this clonotype. V and J are TRBV7-2 and TRBJ2-7; 8 nucleotides agree with TRBD2. V lost 2 bases, J lost 3 bases, and 6 bases stayed unmatched. The CDR3 totals 15 residues. Germline V CDR1 and CDR2: SGHTA, FQGNSA. This CDR3 is CASSLSSGLGYEQYF. DNA of the CDR3: TGTGCCAGCAGCTTATCTAGCGGGCTTGGCTACGAGCAGTACTTC.

This clonotype was seen a handful of times. The chain employs TRBV5-1 and TRBJ2-1; no firm D call. There are 13 residues in the CDR3. Trimming removed 7 bases from V and 6 bases from J, with 14 bases in between. Germline V gene sequence: CDR1 SGHRS, CDR2 YFSETQ. The CDR3 loop is CASQVAPSNEQFF. The CDR3 DNA sequence: TGCGCCAGCCAGGTGGCGCCAAGCAATGAGCAGTTCTTC.

This clonotype has only a few counts. The V and J genes are TRBV2 and TRBJ2-3; TRBD2 might be the D (6 bases). The CDR3 has 12 residues. Trimming pared 6 bases from V and 6 bases from J, leaving 10 bases between. Germline assignment: CDR1 SNHLY and CDR2 FYNNEI. CDR3 nucleotides: TGTGCCAGCAGCGGGGGTTTCGATACGCAGTATTTT. Encoded protein: CASSGGFDTQYF.

The table lists this clonotype with many counts. The chain carries TRBV12-3 or TRBV12-4 and TRBJ2-1; tentative D call: TRBD2 (6 bases). This CDR3 contains 12 residues. The ends were cut back, 6 bases at V and 6 bases at J, with 9 bases in the middle. Here the CDR3 reads CASRGDFNEQFF. The CDR3, as DNA: TGTGCCAGCAGGGGGGACTTCAATGAGCAGTTCTTC.

At least ten counts were recorded for this clonotype. V usage is TRBV6-2 or TRBV6-3 and J usage is TRBJ1-5, with a weak D call TRBD1 (5 bases). The V end lost 4 bases, the J end lost 3 bases, and 10 bases lay between the germline ends. Germline assignment: CDR1 MNHEY and CDR2 SVGEGT. CDR3 length: 14 residues. The CDR3 loop reads CASSWGSNNQPQHF. The DNA for the CDR3 is TGTGCCAGCAGTTGGGGCAGTAACAATCAGCCCCAGCATTTT.

This sequence joins TRBV15 and TRBJ2-3, with D possibly TRBD1 on 5 matching bases. The CDR3 is 18 residues long. Trimming left V 1 base short and J 2 bases short, with 19 bases between. CDR1 LNHNV and CDR2 YYDKDF come from the germline V gene (reference sequence). For the CDR3, the DNA is TGTGCCACCAGCAGAGGGGAAGGGGCCGCAATGTTCACAGATACGCAGTATTTT. Translation gives CATSRGEGAAMFTDTQYF.

This clonotype was found a few times. The rearrangement links TRBV27 to TRBJ2-1; perhaps TRBD2 as D (5 bases). V was cut by 3 bases and J by 8 bases, with 20 bases left in between. This CDR3 has 16 residues. CDR1 and CDR2 from the germline V gene are MNHEY and SMNVEV (reference sequence). CDR3 in amino acids: CASSFSSGGFSYEQFF. CDR3 nucleotides: TGTGCCAGCAGTTTCTCCTCCGGCGGGTTTAGCTATGAGCAGTTCTTC.

The table lists this clonotype with many counts. This chain links TRBV20-1 with TRBJ2-2; 8 bases are shared with TRBD2. CDR3 length equals 14 residues. Per germline, CDR1 DFQATT and CDR2 SNEGSKA (reference sequence). V was pared by 6 bases and J by 7 bases, with 10 bases of the junction left unmatched. CDR3 bases: TGCAGTGCACCCGGGACTAGGGTCGTCGGGGAGCTGTTTTTT. Encoded protein: CSAPGTRVVGELFF.

At least ten counts were recorded for this clonotype. The chain carries TRBV23-1 and TRBJ2-1; D remains ambiguous. TRBV23-1 is filed as an ORF, its function uncertain. Trimming shortened V by 6 bases and J by 8 bases, and 23 bases separated the two germline ends. This CDR3 comprises 16 residues. This chain's CDR3 is CASSPNPHDISDEQFF. The CDR3 coding sequence is TGCGCCAGCAGCCCGAATCCCCATGACATATCGGATGAGCAGTTCTTC.

Points on this clonotype: Relative to the germline gene, one junction end is altered; a read error may explain this. The chain couples TRBV7-9 to TRBJ2-1, with 8 bases lining up with TRBD2. CDR3 size: 15 residues. Germline CDR1 reads SEHNR; CDR2 reads FQNEAQ (reference sequence). CDR3 DNA: TGCTCGGGGGGGGACTCGTTAAGCTCCTACAATGAGCAGTTCTTC. This sequence encodes CSGGDSLSSYNEQFF. The whole variable domain, filled in from reference TRBV7-9 and TRBJ2-1, reads DTGVSQNPRHKITKRGQNVTFRCDPISEHNRLYWYRQTLGQGPEFLTYFQNEAQLEKSRLLSDRFSAERPKGSFSTLEIQRTEQGDSAMYLCSGGDSLSSYNEQFFGPGTRLTVL.

There are many counts of this clonotype. The rearrangement links TRBV7-8 to TRBJ1-2; D is undetermined. Germline-derived CDR1 and CDR2 are SGHVS and FQNEAQ. V was clipped by 3 bases and J by 7 bases, with 9 bases between them. The CDR3 consists of 12 residues. The CDR3 region is CASSLLGFGYTF. The CDR3 DNA reads TGTGCCAGCAGCTTGCTAGGGTTTGGCTACACCTTC. The whole variable domain, filled in from reference TRBV7-8 and TRBJ1-2, reads GAGVSQSPRYKVAKRGQDVALRCDPISGHVSLFWYQQALGQGPEFLTYFQNEAQLDKSGLPSDRFFAERPEGSVSTLKIQRTQQEDSAVYLCASSLLGFGYTFGSGTRLTVV.

V gene TRBV6-2 or TRBV6-3 combines with J gene TRBJ1-2; 7 bases match TRBD1. Germline values: CDR1 MNHEY, CDR2 SVGEGT. The CDR3 is 17 amino acids. V trimming: 5 bases; J trimming: 1 base; junction bases outside the gene matches: 13. In nucleotides, the CDR3 is TGTGCCAGCAGTACATGGATGCGGGACAGAATTAACTATGGCTACACCTTC. It is translated as CASSTWMRDRINYGYTF.

This clonotype was recorded at least ten times. The V and J genes are TRBV7-2 and TRBJ2-5, with D perhaps given as TRBD1 or TRBD2 (6 bases each). V was cut by 2 bases and J by 6 bases, with 13 bases left in between. CDR3 length: 14 residues. Germline V gives CDR1 SGHTA, CDR2 FQGNSA. CDR3 protein: CASSLMGGEKTQYF. CDR3 coding DNA: TGTGCCAGCAGCTTAATGGGGGGCGAAAAGACCCAGTACTTC.

This chain uses TRBV20-1 with TRBJ2-5, with unresolved D. Trimming took off 1 base at V and 5 bases at J, with 20 bases between the two ends. Germline CDR1 DFQATT, CDR2 SNEGSKA (reference sequence). This CDR3 comprises 16 residues. As DNA, the CDR3 is TGCAGTGCTAGAGGGTCCATCGGGTCCCTTGGGGAGACCCAGTACTTC. This translates into CSARGSIGSLGETQYF.

This clonotype was picked up a small number of times. The V call is TRBV27, the J call TRBJ1-2; possible D gene TRBD1, 6 bases. The V end lost 6 bases, the J end lost 4 bases, and 15 bases lay between the germline ends. The CDR3 length is 14 residues. The germline V gene encodes CDR1 MNHEY and CDR2 SMNVEV (reference sequence). CDR3 residues: CASRSNDRTYGYTF. CDR3 coding DNA: TGTGCCAGCAGATCAAACGACAGGACCTATGGCTACACCTTC.

This clonotype was detected many times. The chain is built from TRBV5-1 and TRBJ2-3; a weak D match, TRBD2 (5 bases). V lost 7 bases and J 1 base, leaving 16 bases between the germline ends. Germline V gene sequence: CDR1 SGHRS, CDR2 YFSETQ. CDR3 size: 15 residues. DNA for the CDR3: TGCGCCAGCGGCCTCGCGGGCGGGCGCACAGATACGCAGTATTTT. Residues: CASGLAGGRTDTQYF. The variable domain in full, with the rest retrieved from reference TRBV5-1 and TRBJ2-3, is KAGVTQTPRYLIKTRGQQVTLSCSPISGHRSVSWYQQTPGQGLQFLFEYFSETQRNKGNFPGRFSGRQFSNSRSEMNVSTLELGDSALYLCASGLAGGRTDTQYFGPGTRLTVL.

This clonotype was observed a few times. The chain has TRBV9 and TRBJ1-1; D is perhaps TRBD1 (5 bases). Trimming took off 3 bases at V and 1 base at J, with 16 bases between the two ends. CDR3 length: 16 residues. CDR1 and CDR2 (germline): SGDLS, YYNGEE. The CDR3 reads CASSAQPGLANTEAFF. In nucleotides, the CDR3 is TGTGCCAGCAGCGCCCAGCCGGGGCTTGCGAACACTGAAGCTTTCTTT.

This clonotype was detected many times. V is TRBV20-1 and J is TRBJ2-5; D gene ambiguous. The germline V gene encodes CDR1 DFQATT and CDR2 SNEGSKA (reference sequence). This CDR3 contains 13 residues. Trimming shortened V by 6 bases and J by 1 base, and 12 bases separated the two germline ends. Here the CDR3 DNA reads TGCAGTGCCAGACCCGACTTCCAAGAGACCCAGTACTTC. Its protein is CSARPDFQETQYF.

This clonotype was recorded at least ten times. The chain carries TRBV28 and TRBJ2-7; TRBD2 aligns across 11 bases. The germline V gene encodes CDR1 MDHEN and CDR2 SYDVKM. The CDR3 extends over 16 amino acids. V lost 6 bases to trimming and J lost 5 bases; unmatched junction nucleotides: 12. The CDR3 coding sequence is TGTGCCAGCAGATCTGGGACTAGCGGAGCGAAGGACGAGCAGTACTTC. This gives the protein CASRSGTSGAKDEQYF.

The chain recombines TRBV11-2 with TRBJ2-2; D is possibly TRBD2 (6 bases). With 5 bases removed from V and 3 bases from J, the gap between germline ends came to 22 bases. CDR1 and CDR2 (germline): SGHAT, FQNNGV. CDR3 size: 18 residues. This CDR3 reads CASSPTAGMLLHTGELFF. The CDR3, as DNA: TGTGCCAGCAGCCCAACGGCGGGGATGCTTTTGCACACCGGGGAGCTGTTTTTT.

This clonotype showed up just a few times. The V gene is TRBV10-3, the J gene TRBJ2-4, with D perhaps TRBD2 (6 bases). The germline V and J ends were trimmed by 6 bases and 5 bases, with 14 bases remaining between them. The germline V gene encodes CDR1 ENHRY and CDR2 SYGVKD. The CDR3 runs to 14 residues. Written as DNA, the CDR3 is TGTGCCATCAGGGATAGCGGCAGGGAAAACATTCAGTACTTC. Its protein is CAIRDSGRENIQYF.

Many counts were recorded for this clonotype. This chain uses TRBV6-6 with TRBJ2-1; D gene uncertain. The V end lost 4 bases, the J end lost 2 bases, and 6 bases lay between the germline ends. This CDR3 has 13 residues. In germline, CDR1 is MNHNY, CDR2 SVGAGI (reference sequence). The DNA for the CDR3 is TGTGCCAGCAGTTTAGTTCCCTACAATGAGCAGTTCTTC. Translated, it gives CASSLVPYNEQFF.

This clonotype was picked up a small number of times. V is TRBV20-1 and J is TRBJ2-1; D remains unclear. V lost 2 bases and J 6 bases, leaving 5 bases between the germline ends. Germline CDR1 DFQATT, CDR2 SNEGSKA (reference sequence). The CDR3 has 11 amino acids. DNA for the CDR3: TGCAGTGCTAGATGGCTCAATGAGCAGTTCTTC. As protein: CSARWLNEQFF.

A few counts support this clonotype. This chain uses TRBV11-2 with TRBJ2-3, with a weak D call TRBD2 (5 bases). Per germline, CDR1 SGHAT and CDR2 FQNNGV. V was clipped by 0 bases and J by 5 bases, with 9 bases between them. The CDR3 spans 14 residues. The CDR3 coding sequence is TGTGCCAGCAGCTTAGAGGTAGCGAGAGATACGCAGTATTTT. This sequence encodes CASSLEVARDTQYF.

As to this clonotype: A read error may account for a junction end that differs from germline. The J gene is TRBJ2-3, the V gene TRBV15; the match to TRBD2 covers 11 bases. CDR1 is LNHNV, CDR2 YYDKDF, per germline (reference sequence). The CDR3 is 13 amino acids. CDR3 residues: CPTITSGSDTQYF. The CDR3 DNA reads as TGTCCCACCATTACTAGCGGGAGCGATACGCAGTATTTT.